This TCR gamma chain was found in a study of γδ T cells in repeated Plasmodium falciparum infection. General study findings and limits: Repeated controlled infections reportedly drove waves of new clonotype selection in Vdelta2-negative, mostly Vdelta1+, gammadelta repertoires.

Bulk repertoires came from Vgamma9/Vdelta2+ or Vdelta2-negative gammadelta T cells flow-sorted from PBMC. The CDR3 extends over 11 amino acids. Germline V CDR1 and CDR2: VTNTFY, YDVSTARD (reference sequence). This clone has ten or more counts. Its antigen is not identified. The mismatch at residue 3 between this DNA's translation and the TCRdb protein of a much larger clone likely reflects a read error; the protein shown is translated from the DNA. TCRdb used CATT to re-call clones from the multiplex PCR reads. This sample yields approximately 28,000 gamma-chain clones, of which over 2.5% are seen a single time; about 33% belongs to the top ten.

J is TRGJ1 or TRGJ2 and V is TRGV3. The clonotype was recovered from a pool of human donors (malaria-infected and uninfected, not separated). Sequenced sample: gamma-delta T cells from blood. This chain's CDR3 is CAAWGDYKKLF. CDR3 bases: TGTGCCGCCTGGGGAGATTATAAGAAACTCTTT.